This entry concerns a single T cell receptor (beta chain). Its binding antigen is unknown. Base qualities are missing; no much larger clone stands one base away. The data belong to a study of blood T cell repertoires in COVID-19 (dated by TCRdb to the early 2020s). Turning to the overall study: Samples covering the acute and convalescent phases of COVID-19 were provided by collaborators in the United States, Italy and Spain. Deeply sampled blood TCRbeta repertoires from subjects exposed to, actively infected with, or recovered from COVID-19 were included in the dataset. The repertoires were released in a freely available public database meant as a resource for research on the immune response to SARS-CoV-2. The material from the prospective study consisted of cDNA or gDNA derived from T cells, B-cell-depleted T cells, or PBMCs. Samples came from the ongoing ImmuneRACE study (first 160 participants) plus 1,254 subjects from 6 global collaborators. Where available, HLA class I and class II types were obtained from metadata supplied by the sample provider rather than from assay-based typing. The sample metadata nearly always contained a de-identified subject ID, COVID-19 status, age in years and sex.

What the work shows at the level of the full study, not this receptor alone: Clinical and demographic metadata were provided uncurated, with the amount varying by source and participant.

TCRbeta CDR3 regions were amplified from genomic DNA by means of the immunoSEQ Assay, a bias-controlled multiplex PCR. For the original study's pipeline: Nucleated cell counts per sample were estimated from amplification of reference gene primers within the assay. To quantify the absolute abundance of each unique TCRbeta CDR3 rearrangement, sequence reads were collapsed and filtered. For each sample, productive Simpson clonality was calculated by taking the square root of Simpson's diversity index across productive rearrangements. Entries here come from immuneACCESS through TCRdb and include only in-frame sequences with V and J called. Some clones fail to appear in such tables; in the studies checked, an unresolved V gene covers under half of the shortfall, and the cause of the remainder is unknown. V and J calls plus clone size are reproduced from that table; the DNA served to infer D and trimming. For this sample the table gives about 250,000 clones, of which 86% were detected only once. Jointly, the top ten make up under 2% of the sample.

The CDR3 goes from the cysteine to the phenylalanine over 16 residues. Solely the CDR3 DNA is kept, with 48 bases framed from the first base. Participants in the prospective study were aged roughly 18 to 95 years, lived in 20 to 25 United States geographic areas, and enrolled through a virtual design. In the prospective study, cohorts were assigned on the basis of participant-reported clinical history obtained from a screening survey and a study questionnaire. For ImmuneRACE Cohort 3, a participant was defined as recovered based on two consecutive negative NP/OP PCR tests, clearance by a healthcare professional, or resolution of symptoms. In the prospective study, mobile phlebotomists collected whole blood, serum and a nasopharyngeal or oropharyngeal swab from each participant. Additional blood draws and questionnaires over an approximately 2-month period could optionally be provided by prospective study participants. Prospective study blood samples were shipped either frozen or at room temperature before DNA extraction.

Sequenced material: PBMCs or T cells enriched from blood (not recorded which). The rearrangement joined TRBV21-1 to TRBJ2-3; the table's D call, TRBD2, was not checked against the DNA. TRBV21-1 counts as a pseudogene. The TCR comes from a man in his forties who had recovered from COVID-19. The nucleotide sequence is TGTGCCAGCAGCAAAGCAGGGCGCGCCAAGCGGTATACGCAGTATTTT. It codes for CASSKAGRAKRYTQYF.